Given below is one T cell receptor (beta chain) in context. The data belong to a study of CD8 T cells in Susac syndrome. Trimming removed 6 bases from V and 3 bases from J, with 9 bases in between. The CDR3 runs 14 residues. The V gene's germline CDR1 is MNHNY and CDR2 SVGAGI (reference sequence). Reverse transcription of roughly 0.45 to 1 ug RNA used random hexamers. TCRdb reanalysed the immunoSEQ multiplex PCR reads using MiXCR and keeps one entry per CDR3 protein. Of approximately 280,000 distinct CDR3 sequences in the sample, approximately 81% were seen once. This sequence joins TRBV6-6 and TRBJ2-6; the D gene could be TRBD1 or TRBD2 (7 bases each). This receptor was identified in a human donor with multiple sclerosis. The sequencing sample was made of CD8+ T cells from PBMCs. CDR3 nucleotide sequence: TGTGCCAGCAGCAGGGGGGGTGGGGCCAACGTCCTGACTTTC. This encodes CASSRGGGANVLTF.